Described below is a single T cell receptor (beta chain) sequence and its context. Its antigen remains unknown. Germline V gene lookup returns CDR1 SGHVS and CDR2 FQNEAQ. V gave up 1 base and J gave up 8 bases, with 6 bases separating them. The CDR3 has 12 residues. The PCR ran on 60 Vbeta and 13 Jbeta primers. Assay used: immunoSEQ multiplex PCR; TCRdb lists only in-frame clones, some missing. The table includes around 100,000 clones, less than 80% detected once. This entry comes from a study of cytomegalovirus exposure and HLA in healthy donors. Points from the study as a whole: A link between a missense DCLRE1C variant and TCR beta V- and J-gene trimming emerged from a later analysis. Highly shared sequence variants in one cluster were likely a sequencing artifact. Analysis performed later showed TCR beta chains linked to HLA being more clonally expanded than equally common others.

The rearrangement joins TRBV7-8 to TRBJ2-1; tentative D call: TRBD2 (6 bases). Sequenced material: PBMCs. The clonotype comes from a woman aged 30 to 39 in good health and CMV-seronegative. The CDR3 here is CASSLGGDEQFF. The DNA for the CDR3 is TGTGCCAGCAGCTTAGGGGGGGATGAGCAGTTCTTC.